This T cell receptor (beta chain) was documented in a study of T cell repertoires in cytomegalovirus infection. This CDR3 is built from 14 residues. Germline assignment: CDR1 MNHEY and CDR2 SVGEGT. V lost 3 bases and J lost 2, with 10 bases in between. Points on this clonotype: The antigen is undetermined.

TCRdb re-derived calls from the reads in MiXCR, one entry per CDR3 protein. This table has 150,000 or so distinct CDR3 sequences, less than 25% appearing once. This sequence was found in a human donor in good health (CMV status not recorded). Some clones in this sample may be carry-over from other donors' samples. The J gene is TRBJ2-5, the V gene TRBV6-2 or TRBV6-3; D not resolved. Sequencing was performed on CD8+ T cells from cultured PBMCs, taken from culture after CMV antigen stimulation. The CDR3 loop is CASSYVATQETQYF. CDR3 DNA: TGTGCCAGCAGTTATGTGGCAACACAAGAGACCCAGTACTTC.